This TCR beta chain was sequenced during a study of T cell responses to AZD1222 COVID-19 vaccine. Across the study: Samples with a second dose at about 4 or about 12 weeks were pooled together.

With respect to this clone: Its antigen is not known.

Produced via immunoSEQ multiplex PCR; TCRdb's table is partial and in-frame only. Among around 120,000 clones, 80% to 90% were seen once, and the ten largest hold roughly 7.7%. Study-wide findings and caveats: With dominance at 160-218 and 743-854, vaccine-associated CD4 TCRs spanned spike. The peak T cell response came first, and repertoires were sampled only after it. Baseline antibody screening turned up just six seropositive AZD1222 recipients.

The CDR3 is 16 residues long. Germline trimming cut 2 bases from V and 3 bases from J; bases unmatched to any gene: 6. In germline, CDR1 is LGHNA, CDR2 YSLEER. This TCR was recovered from an adult in good health. The sequenced sample was peripheral blood, obtained on day 0 of AZD1222 vaccination. This chain connects TRBV4-3 to TRBJ2-2, with 7 bases matching TRBD1. CDR3 in amino acids: CASSQQTGLDTGELFF. The CDR3 nucleotides are TGCGCCAGCAGCCAACAGACAGGGCTGGACACCGGGGAGCTGTTTTTT.